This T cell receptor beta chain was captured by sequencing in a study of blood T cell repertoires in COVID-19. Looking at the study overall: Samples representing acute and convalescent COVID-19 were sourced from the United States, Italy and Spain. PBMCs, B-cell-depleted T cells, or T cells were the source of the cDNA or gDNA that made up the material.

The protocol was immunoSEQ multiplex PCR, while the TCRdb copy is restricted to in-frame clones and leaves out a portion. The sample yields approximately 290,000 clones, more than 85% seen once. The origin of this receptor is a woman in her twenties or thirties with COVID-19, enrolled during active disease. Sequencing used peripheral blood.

CDR3 in amino acids: CASSQEFGQGKNIQYF. As DNA, the CDR3 is TGTGCCAGCAGCCAAGAATTTGGACAGGGCAAAAACATTCAGTACTTC. The rearrangement links TRBV4-2 to TRBJ2-4, with 8 bases identical to TRBD1. The germline V gene encodes CDR1 LGHNA and CDR2 YNFKEQ. The CDR3 extends over 16 amino acids. V gave up 0 bases and J gave up 3 bases; unmatched junction bases: 4.